These 4 T cell receptor beta chains were all obtained from the same sample, sequenced in a study of cytotoxic CD8 clonotypes in ibrutinib-treated CLL. Measured with immunoSEQ multiplex PCR; TCRdb has only the in-frame clones, and not every one. The data hold 60,000 to 95,000 clones, with 75% to 90% observed a single time. The input for sequencing was PBMCs, taken after 24 months of ibrutinib treatment. These receptors were collected from a human donor with chronic lymphocytic leukemia.

V usage is TRBV5-1 and J usage is TRBJ2-3; D not resolved. The germline V and J ends were trimmed by 4 bases and 0 bases, with 3 bases remaining between them. CDR1 and CDR2 from the germline V gene are SGHRS and YFSETQ. The CDR3 sequence is 12 residues long. CDR3: CASSPSTDTQYF. For the CDR3, the DNA is TGCGCCAGCAGCCCGAGCACAGATACGCAGTATTTT.

This clone was seen only once. The V gene is TRBV5-4, the J gene TRBJ2-5; 10 bases align to TRBD1. CDR3 length: 17 residues. J lost 5 bases, V lost 3 bases, and 13 bases had no gene match. CDR1 is SGHNT, CDR2 YYREEE, per germline (reference sequence). The CDR3 reads CASSSGGGQGGPETQYF. Written as DNA, the CDR3 is TGTGCCAGCAGCTCCGGCGGAGGACAGGGGGGTCCGGAGACCCAGTACTTC.

V and J are TRBV28 and TRBJ2-7; 9 positions agree with TRBD2. V dropped 2 bases and J dropped 4; count of bases not matched to a gene: 3. CDR1 is MDHEN, CDR2 SYDVKM, per germline. CDR3 size: 14 residues. The DNA of the CDR3 is TGTGCCAGCAGTTTAGGCGGGAGGGGTTACGAGCAGTACTTC. Its translation: CASSLGGRGYEQYF. Full variable domain (rest looked up from reference TRBV28 and TRBJ2-7): DVKVTQSSRYLVKRTGEKVFLECVQDMDHENMFWYRQDPGLGLRLIYFSYDVKMKEKGDIPEGYSVSREKKERFSLILESASTNQTSMYLCASSLGGRGYEQYFGPGTRLTVT.

V and J are TRBV4-1 and TRBJ2-7; 7 positions match TRBD2. Germline CDR1 MGHRA, CDR2 YSYEKL. The CDR3 contains 17 residues. V was pared by 3 bases and J by 1 base, with 12 bases of the junction left unmatched. As DNA, the CDR3 is TGCGCCAGCAGCCATCGTGCTCTAGCGGAGGGATCCTACGAGCAGTACTTC. This sequence encodes CASSHRALAEGSYEQYF.